Here is one TCR beta chain with its context. Its target is not known. The junction had 7 bases not matched to a gene; V was cut back by 3 bases and J by 5 bases. The germline CDR1 and CDR2 sequences are PRHDT and FYEKMQ (reference sequence). This CDR3 has 15 amino acids. The source of the sample is a study of graft-versus-host responses after intestinal transplantation. About the research overall: Every recipient underwent anti-thymocyte globulin induction, then tacrolimus and steroids for roughly three years.

Study results and caveats: Present in recipient marrow, GvH clones included some that appeared first in ileum or blood. Graft-versus-host to host-versus-graft clonal ratios in allografts were high in patients with graft-donor T cell macrochimerism.

Generated by immunoSEQ multiplex PCR, the TCRdb table keeps only in-frame clones and is missing some. The data contain roughly 120,000 clones, around 96% of them singletons. Material: unstimulated CD8+ T cells sorted from spleen or lymph node cells, obtained before intestinal transplant. V usage is TRBV13 and J usage is TRBJ2-1; 7 bases are shared with TRBD2. The receptor was isolated from a human donor who received an intestinal transplant. DNA of the CDR3: TGTGCCAGCAGCTTTGAAGGGGAGGGAGACAATGAGCAGTTCTTC. This translates into CASSFEGEGDNEQFF. The full variable domain, its missing parts supplied by reference TRBV13 and TRBJ2-1, is AAGVIQSPRHLIKEKRETATLKCYPIPRHDTVYWYQQGPGQDPQFLISFYEKMQSDKGSIPDRFSAQQFSDYHSELNMSSLELGDSALYFCASSFEGEGDNEQFFGPGTRLTVL.